This entry features one TCR beta chain sequence. Germline and junction disagree at one end, which may indicate a read error. The sample has other DNA sequences that encode this CDR3 too. The data were taken from a study of control samples from healthy donors and cancer patients. Profiling relied on immunoSEQ multiplex PCR, and the TCRdb table lists in-frame clones only, not all of them. Of 98,000 or so clones in the sample, approximately 82% are singletons; the top ten hold 6.5%. CDR3 size: 15 residues. Germline-derived CDR1 and CDR2 are MNHEY and SMNVEV (reference sequence). The TCR sequence derives from a man aged 18 to 29 in good health. The sample was blood. The chain is built from TRBV27 and TRBJ1-6; D is unclear. CDR3 DNA sequence: TGCGCCAGCAGTTCCTCTTGGGAAAGGAGTTCACCCCTCCACTTT. Translation gives CASSSSWERSSPLHF.